Below are 8 T cell receptor beta chains sequenced from a single sample in a study of naive and memory T cell subsets. Findings and caveats of the study: Especially in CD8 cells, naive repertoires contained a few larger clonotypes, possibly CD45RA-re-expressing memory cells.

Both TRBC1 and TRBC2 were covered by a beta constant-region primer of two equimolar oligonucleotides. Nested alpha and beta constant-region primers with the SP2 primer drove four PCR rounds on ligated cDNA. A single record per CDR3 protein comes from TCRdb applying MiXCR to the UMI-ligation and nested PCR reads. The sample shows roughly 100,000 distinct CDR3 sequences, 10% to 12% of them seen only once. Their target antigens are unknown. The sample consisted of naive CD4+ T cells from blood. Source of these receptors: a human donor in good health.

In its sample, this clonotype was seen a few times. The rearrangement uses TRBV5-1 and TRBJ2-5, with 7 nucleotides matching TRBD1. V lost 4 bases, J lost 6 bases, and 9 bases stayed unmatched. This CDR3 has 14 residues. Germline values: CDR1 SGHRS, CDR2 YFSETQ. The DNA for the CDR3 is TGCGCCAGCAGCGCGGACAGGATCCGGCAGACCCAGTACTTC. Translated: CASSADRIRQTQYF. Complete variable domain (other parts from reference TRBV5-1 and TRBJ2-5): KAGVTQTPRYLIKTRGQQVTLSCSPISGHRSVSWYQQTPGQGLQFLFEYFSETQRNKGNFPGRFSGRQFSNSRSEMNVSTLELGDSALYLCASSADRIRQTQYFGPGTRLLVL.

The rearrangement uses TRBV27 and TRBJ1-2; no reliable D call. V dropped 6 bases and J dropped 0 bases, with 17 bases sitting between them. The V gene's germline CDR1 is MNHEY and CDR2 SMNVEV (reference sequence). The CDR3 loop spans 16 amino acids. CDR3 sequence: CASSRTNGRANYGYTF. The CDR3 bases are TGTGCCAGCAGCCGAACTAACGGGCGCGCTAACTATGGCTACACCTTC.

The chain employs TRBV19 and TRBJ1-4, with D hard to call. Trimming took 6 bases from V and 7 from J, leaving 15 bases between them. The CDR3 contains 14 residues. Germline loops: CDR1 LNHDA, CDR2 SQIVND (reference sequence). This CDR3 reads CASRPTGSAEKLFF. The CDR3 DNA is TGTGCCAGTAGGCCGACCGGTAGTGCTGAAAAACTGTTTTTT.

This clonotype was counted only a few times. V and J are TRBV20-1 and TRBJ1-2; D possibly corresponds to TRBD1 (5 bases). Germline V lookup: CDR1 DFQATT, CDR2 SNEGSKA (reference sequence). The CDR3 has 12 residues. V was trimmed by 7 bases and J by 4 bases, leaving 13 bases between them. The CDR3 spells CSVNRQSYGYTF. The DNA of the CDR3 is TGCAGTGTGAACAGGCAATCCTATGGCTACACCTTC.

This clonotype came up a few times. The chain couples TRBV6-2 or TRBV6-3 to TRBJ2-2, with 8 bases aligning to TRBD1. There are 15 residues in the CDR3. Germline loops: CDR1 MNHEY, CDR2 SVGEGT. The V segment lost 6 bases and the J segment 7 bases; nucleotides outside the gene matches: 10. The CDR3 nucleotides are TGTGCCAGCAGAAAGTCAGGGGGCGCGATCGGGGAGCTGTTTTTT. Translated: CASRKSGGAIGELFF.

This clonotype was seen only a few times. This chain uses TRBV7-2 with TRBJ2-7; a weak D match, TRBD1 (6 bases). Trimming took 4 bases from V and 4 from J, leaving 11 bases between them. There are 13 residues in the CDR3. Germline CDR1 is SGHTA and CDR2 is FQGNSA. CDR3 amino acids: CASSSGHPYEQYF. The DNA of the CDR3 is TGTGCCAGCAGCTCGGGACACCCGTACGAGCAGTACTTC. The full variable domain, rest sourced from reference TRBV7-2 and TRBJ2-7, is GAGVSQSPSNKVTEKGKDVELRCDPISGHTALYWYRQSLGQGLEFLIYFQGNSAPDKSGLPSDRFSAERTGGSVSTLTIQRTQQEDSAVYLCASSSGHPYEQYFGPGTRLTVT.

This clonotype was seen ten or more times. The chain has TRBV18 and TRBJ2-7; no firm D call. CDR1 KGHSH and CDR2 LQKENI come from the germline V gene. V was trimmed by 8 bases and J by 0 bases, leaving 8 bases between them. The CDR3 loop spans 12 amino acids. CDR3: CASPESSYEQYF. The CDR3, as DNA: TGTGCCAGCCCGGAGAGCTCCTACGAGCAGTACTTC.

This clonotype was counted only a few times. The V call is TRBV18, the J call TRBJ1-5; the D is unclear. Trimming removed 3 bases from V and 9 bases from J, with 18 bases in between. Germline V CDR1 and CDR2: KGHSH, LQKENI. This CDR3 comprises 15 residues. The CDR3 sequence is CASSPRGQLSGPQHF. In DNA form, the CDR3 reads TGTGCCAGCTCACCGCGGGGTCAGCTCTCAGGGCCCCAGCATTTT.